A single sample gave rise to the 2 T cell receptor beta chains below, sequenced in a study of read filtering for tumor transcriptome and immune sequencing. From around 440 ng of RNA, a library with molecular barcoded alpha/delta and beta/gamma adaptors was made. Each CDR3 protein gets one entry after TCRdb re-called the reads with MiXCR. The table includes some 140,000 distinct CDR3 sequences, about 12% detected once. Sequences were obtained from a population of CD138-negative cells sorted from bone marrow. These receptors all stem from a donor at least 40 years old with multiple myeloma.

This CDR3 is CASSSWASLNTEAFF. Here the CDR3 DNA reads TGTGCCAGCAGTTCCTGGGCCAGCTTGAACACTGAAGCTTTCTTT. The chain carries TRBV6-6 and TRBJ1-1, with no clear D. The V and J ends lost 4 bases and 0 bases respectively, with 12 bases between them. This CDR3 has 15 amino acids. Germline loops: CDR1 MNHNY, CDR2 SVGAGI (reference sequence).

This clonotype was counted at least ten times. The chain combines TRBV20-1 with TRBJ2-7; 7 nucleotides line up with TRBD1. The J segment lost 2 bases and the V segment lost 1 base, leaving 8 bases of the junction unmatched. The CDR3 has 15 amino acids. Germline CDR1 and CDR2: DFQATT and SNEGSKA (reference sequence). In nucleotides, the CDR3 is TGCAGTGCTAGAGGGCTCGCCGGGACAGCCTACGAGCAGTACTTC. This gives the protein CSARGLAGTAYEQYF.